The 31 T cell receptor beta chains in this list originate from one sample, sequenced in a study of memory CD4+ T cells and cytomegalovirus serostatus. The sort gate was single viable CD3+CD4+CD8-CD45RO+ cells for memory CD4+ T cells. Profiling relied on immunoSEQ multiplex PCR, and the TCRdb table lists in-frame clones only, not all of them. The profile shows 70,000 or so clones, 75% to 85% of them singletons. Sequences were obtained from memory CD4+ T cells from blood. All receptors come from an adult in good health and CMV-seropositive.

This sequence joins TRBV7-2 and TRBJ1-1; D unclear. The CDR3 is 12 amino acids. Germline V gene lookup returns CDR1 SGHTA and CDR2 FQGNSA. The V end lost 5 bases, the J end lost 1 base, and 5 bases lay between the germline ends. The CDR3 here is CASSPRNTEAFF. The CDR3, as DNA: TGTGCCAGCAGCCCGCGGAACACTGAAGCTTTCTTT.

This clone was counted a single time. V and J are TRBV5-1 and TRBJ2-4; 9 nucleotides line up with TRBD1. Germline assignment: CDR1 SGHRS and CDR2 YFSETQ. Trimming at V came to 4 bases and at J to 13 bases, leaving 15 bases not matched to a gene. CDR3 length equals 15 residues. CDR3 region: CASSPRDRGSAQQYF. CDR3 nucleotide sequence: TGCGCCAGCAGCCCCCGTGACAGGGGGTCAGCCCAGCAGTACTTC. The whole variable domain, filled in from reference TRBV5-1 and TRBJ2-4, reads KAGVTQTPRYLIKTRGQQVTLSCSPISGHRSVSWYQQTPGQGLQFLFEYFSETQRNKGNFPGRFSGRQFSNSRSEMNVSTLELGDSALYLCASSPRDRGSAQQYFGAGTRLSVL.

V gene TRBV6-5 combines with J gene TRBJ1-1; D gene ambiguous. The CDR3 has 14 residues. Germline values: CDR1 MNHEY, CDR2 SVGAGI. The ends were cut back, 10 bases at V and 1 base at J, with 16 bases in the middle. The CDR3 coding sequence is TGTGCCACCAACACGTGGGGTCCGAACACTGAAGCTTTCTTT. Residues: CATNTWGPNTEAFF.

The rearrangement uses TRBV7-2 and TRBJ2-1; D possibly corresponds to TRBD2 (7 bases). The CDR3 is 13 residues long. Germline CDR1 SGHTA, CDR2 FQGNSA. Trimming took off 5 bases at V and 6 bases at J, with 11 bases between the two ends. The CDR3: CASSTRGGNEQFF. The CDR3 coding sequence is TGTGCCAGCAGCACAAGGGGGGGCAATGAGCAGTTCTTC.

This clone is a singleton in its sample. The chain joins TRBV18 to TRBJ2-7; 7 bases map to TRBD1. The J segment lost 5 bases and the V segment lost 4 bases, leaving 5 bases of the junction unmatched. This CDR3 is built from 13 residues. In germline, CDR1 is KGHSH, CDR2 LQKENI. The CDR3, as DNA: TGTGCCAGCTCACAAATACAGGGGCACGAGCAGTACGTC. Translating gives CASSQIQGHEQYV.

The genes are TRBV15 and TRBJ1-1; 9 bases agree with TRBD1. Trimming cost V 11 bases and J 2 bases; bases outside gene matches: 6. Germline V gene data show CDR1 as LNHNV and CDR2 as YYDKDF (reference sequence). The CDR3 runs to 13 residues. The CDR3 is CASRDRENTEAFF. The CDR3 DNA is TGTGCCTCCCGGGACAGGGAAAACACTGAAGCTTTCTTT.

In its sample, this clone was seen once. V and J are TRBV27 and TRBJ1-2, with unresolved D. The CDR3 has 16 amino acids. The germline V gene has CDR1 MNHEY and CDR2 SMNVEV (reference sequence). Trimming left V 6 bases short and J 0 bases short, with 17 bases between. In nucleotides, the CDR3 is TGTGCCAGCAGCCGGACGGCCCTCGCTTCTAACTATGGCTACACCTTC. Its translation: CASSRTALASNYGYTF.

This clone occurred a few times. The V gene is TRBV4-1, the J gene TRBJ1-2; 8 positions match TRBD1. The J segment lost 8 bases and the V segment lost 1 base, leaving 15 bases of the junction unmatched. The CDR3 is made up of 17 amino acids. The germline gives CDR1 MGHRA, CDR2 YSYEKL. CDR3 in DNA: TGCGCCAGCAGCCAAGTTGGGGCTGGTCAGGGGGCGCAGGGCTACACCTTC. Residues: CASSQVGAGQGAQGYTF.

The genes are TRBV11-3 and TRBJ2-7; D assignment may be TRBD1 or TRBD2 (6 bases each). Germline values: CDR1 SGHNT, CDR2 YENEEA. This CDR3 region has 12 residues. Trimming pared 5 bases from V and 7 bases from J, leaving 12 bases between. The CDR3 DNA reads TGTGCCAGCAGCCGGAGGGGGGTAGAGCAGTACGTC. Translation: CASSRRGVEQYV.

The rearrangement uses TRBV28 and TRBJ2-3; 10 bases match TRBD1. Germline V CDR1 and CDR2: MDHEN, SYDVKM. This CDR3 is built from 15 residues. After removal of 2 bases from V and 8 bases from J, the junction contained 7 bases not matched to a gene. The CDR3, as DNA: TGTGCCAGCAGTTTACCGGGGACAGGGGAGGGTACGCAGTATTTT. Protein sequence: CASSLPGTGEGTQYF.

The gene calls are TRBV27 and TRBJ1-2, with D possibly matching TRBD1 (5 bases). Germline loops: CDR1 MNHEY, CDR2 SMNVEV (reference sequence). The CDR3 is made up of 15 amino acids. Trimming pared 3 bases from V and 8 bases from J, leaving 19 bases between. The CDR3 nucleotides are TGTGCCAGCAGTTTGGGGGACCTTGGGATTAAGGGCTACACCTTC. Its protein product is CASSLGDLGIKGYTF.

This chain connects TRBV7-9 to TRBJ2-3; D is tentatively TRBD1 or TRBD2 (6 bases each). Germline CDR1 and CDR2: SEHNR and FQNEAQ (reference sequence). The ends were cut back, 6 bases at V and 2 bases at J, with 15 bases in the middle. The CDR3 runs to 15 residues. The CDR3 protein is CASSPRGGLTDTQYF. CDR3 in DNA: TGTGCCAGCAGTCCGCGAGGGGGACTCACAGATACGCAGTATTTT. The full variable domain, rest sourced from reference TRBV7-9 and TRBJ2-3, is DTGVSQNPRHKITKRGQNVTFRCDPISEHNRLYWYRQTLGQGPEFLTYFQNEAQLEKSRLLSDRFSAERPKGSFSTLEIQRTEQGDSAMYLCASSPRGGLTDTQYFGPGTRLTVL.

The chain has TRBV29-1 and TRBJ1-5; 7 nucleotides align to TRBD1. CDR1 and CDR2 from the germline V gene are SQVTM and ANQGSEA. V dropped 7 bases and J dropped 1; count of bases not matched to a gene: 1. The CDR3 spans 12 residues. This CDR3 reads CSATGSNQPQHF. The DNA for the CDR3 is TGCAGCGCGACAGGGAGCAATCAGCCCCAGCATTTT. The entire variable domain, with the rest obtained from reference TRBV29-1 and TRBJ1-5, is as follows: SAVISQKPSRDICQRGTSLTIQCQVDSQVTMMFWYRQQPGQSLTLIATANQGSEATYESGFVIDKFPISRPNLTFSTLTVSNMSPEDSSIYLCSATGSNQPQHFGDGTRLSIL.

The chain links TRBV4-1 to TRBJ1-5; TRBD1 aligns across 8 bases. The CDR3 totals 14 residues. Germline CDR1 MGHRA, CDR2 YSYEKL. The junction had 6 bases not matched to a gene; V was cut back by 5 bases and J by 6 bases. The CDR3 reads CASSSGTGSQPQHF. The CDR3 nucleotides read TGCGCCAGCAGCTCTGGGACAGGAAGTCAGCCCCAGCATTTT.

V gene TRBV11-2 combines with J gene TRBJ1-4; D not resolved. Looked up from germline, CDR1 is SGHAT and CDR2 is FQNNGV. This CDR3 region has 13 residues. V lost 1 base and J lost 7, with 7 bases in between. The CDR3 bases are TGTGCCAGCAGCTTAGCCGGTATTGAAAAACTGTTTTTT. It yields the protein CASSLAGIEKLFF.

The CDR3 DNA sequence: TGCGCCAGCAGCCCTACGACAGGGGCGAGTTCTGGGGCCAACGTCCTGACTTTC. Its translation is CASSPTTGASSGANVLTF. The rearrangement links TRBV5-1 to TRBJ2-6; 8 nucleotides agree with TRBD1. Unmatched junction bases numbered 10, after V lost 4 bases and J lost 1 base. The CDR3 runs 18 residues. CDR1 and CDR2 from the germline V gene are SGHRS and YFSETQ.

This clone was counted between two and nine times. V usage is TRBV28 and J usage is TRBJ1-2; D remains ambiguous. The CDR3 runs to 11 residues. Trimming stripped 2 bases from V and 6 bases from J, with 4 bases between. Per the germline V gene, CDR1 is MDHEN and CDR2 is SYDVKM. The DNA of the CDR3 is TGTGCCAGCAGTTTAAGGGATGGCTACACCTTC. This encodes CASSLRDGYTF.

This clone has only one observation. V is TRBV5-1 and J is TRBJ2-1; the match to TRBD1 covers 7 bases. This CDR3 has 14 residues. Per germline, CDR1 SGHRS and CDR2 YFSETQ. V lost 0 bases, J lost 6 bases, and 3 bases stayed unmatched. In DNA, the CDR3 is TGCGCCAGCAGCTTGGGCCAGGGGGTCAATGAGCAGTTCTTC. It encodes CASSLGQGVNEQFF.

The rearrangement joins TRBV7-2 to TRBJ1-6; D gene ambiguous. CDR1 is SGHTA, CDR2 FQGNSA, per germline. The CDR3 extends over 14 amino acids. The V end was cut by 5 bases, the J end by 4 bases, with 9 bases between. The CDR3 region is CASSRTGYNSPLHF. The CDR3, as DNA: TGTGCCAGCAGCCGGACGGGGTATAATTCACCCCTCCACTTT.

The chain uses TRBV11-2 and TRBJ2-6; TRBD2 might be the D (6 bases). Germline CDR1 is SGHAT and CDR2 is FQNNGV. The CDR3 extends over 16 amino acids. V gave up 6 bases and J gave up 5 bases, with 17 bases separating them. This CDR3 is CASRYLRGGRANVLTF. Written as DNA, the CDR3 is TGTGCCAGCAGATACCTTCGGGGAGGCCGGGCCAACGTCCTGACTTTC. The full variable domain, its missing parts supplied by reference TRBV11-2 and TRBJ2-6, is EAGVAQSPRYKIIEKRQSVAFWCNPISGHATLYWYQQILGQGPKLLIQFQNNGVVDDSQLPKDRFSAERLKGVDSTLKIQPAKLEDSAVYLCASRYLRGGRANVLTFGAGSRLTVL.

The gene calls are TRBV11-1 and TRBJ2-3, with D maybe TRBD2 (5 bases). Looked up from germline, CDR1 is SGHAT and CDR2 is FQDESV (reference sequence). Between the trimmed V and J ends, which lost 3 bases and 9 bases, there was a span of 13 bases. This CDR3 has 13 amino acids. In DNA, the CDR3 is TGTGCCAGCAGCTTCGATCCCACTAGGACGCAGTATTTT. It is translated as CASSFDPTRTQYF.

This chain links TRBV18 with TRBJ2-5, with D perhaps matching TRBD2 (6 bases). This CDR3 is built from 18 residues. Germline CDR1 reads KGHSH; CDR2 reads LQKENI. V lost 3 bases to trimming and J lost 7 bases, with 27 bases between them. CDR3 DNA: TGTGCCAGCTCACCGTCGGGCCCGGGCGGGACCTCCTCAGGGACCCAGTACTTC. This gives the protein CASSPSGPGGTSSGTQYF.

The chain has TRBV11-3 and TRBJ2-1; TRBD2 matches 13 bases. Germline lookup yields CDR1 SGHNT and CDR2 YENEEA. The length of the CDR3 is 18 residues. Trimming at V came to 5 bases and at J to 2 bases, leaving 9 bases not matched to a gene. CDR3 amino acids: CASSRTSGRTSPYNEQFF. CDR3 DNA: TGTGCCAGCAGCCGGACTAGCGGGAGAACGAGTCCCTACAATGAGCAGTTCTTC.

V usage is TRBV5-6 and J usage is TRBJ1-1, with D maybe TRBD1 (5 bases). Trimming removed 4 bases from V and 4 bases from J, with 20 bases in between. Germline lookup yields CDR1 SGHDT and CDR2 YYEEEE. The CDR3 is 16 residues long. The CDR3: CASSRTTAGGSTEAFF. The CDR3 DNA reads TGTGCCAGCAGCCGGACCACGGCGGGGGGTAGCACTGAAGCTTTCTTT.

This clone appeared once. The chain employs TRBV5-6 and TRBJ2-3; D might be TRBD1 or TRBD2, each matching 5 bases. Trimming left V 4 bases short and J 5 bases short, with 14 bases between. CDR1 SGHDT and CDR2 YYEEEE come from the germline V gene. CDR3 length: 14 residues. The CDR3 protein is CASSVGPAGDTQYF. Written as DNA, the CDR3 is TGTGCCAGCAGCGTGGGACCCGCGGGAGATACGCAGTATTTT.

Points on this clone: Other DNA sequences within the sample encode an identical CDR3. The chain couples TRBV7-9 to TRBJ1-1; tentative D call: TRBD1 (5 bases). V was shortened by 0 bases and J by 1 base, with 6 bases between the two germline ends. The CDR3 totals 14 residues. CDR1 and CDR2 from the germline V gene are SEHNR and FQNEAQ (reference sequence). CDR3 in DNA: TGTGCCAGCAGCTTAGCCCAGGGGAACACTGAAGCTTTCTTT. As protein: CASSLAQGNTEAFF.

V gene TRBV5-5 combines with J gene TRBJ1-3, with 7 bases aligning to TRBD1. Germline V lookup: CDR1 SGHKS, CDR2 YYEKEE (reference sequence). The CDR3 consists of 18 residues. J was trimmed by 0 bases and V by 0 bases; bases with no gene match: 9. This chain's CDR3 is CASSLGKGQVRSGNTIYF. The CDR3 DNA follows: TGTGCCAGCAGCTTGGGGAAAGGACAGGTTCGCTCTGGAAACACCATATATTTT.

The CDR3: CASSSLGLPSSGNTIYF. The CDR3 region has the DNA TGTGCCAGCAGCTCCCTCGGACTTCCCTCCTCTGGAAACACCATATATTTT. The chain employs TRBV5-6 and TRBJ1-3; no firm D call. The length of the CDR3 is 17 residues. In germline, CDR1 is SGHDT, CDR2 YYEEEE. V lost 3 bases and J 0 bases, leaving 16 bases between the germline ends.

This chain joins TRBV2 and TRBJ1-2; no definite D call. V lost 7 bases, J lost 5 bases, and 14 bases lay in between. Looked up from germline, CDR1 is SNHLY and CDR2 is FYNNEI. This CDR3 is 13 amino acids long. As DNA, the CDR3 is TGTGCCAGCACCCCCCAGGTATCTTATGGCTACACCTTC. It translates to CASTPQVSYGYTF.

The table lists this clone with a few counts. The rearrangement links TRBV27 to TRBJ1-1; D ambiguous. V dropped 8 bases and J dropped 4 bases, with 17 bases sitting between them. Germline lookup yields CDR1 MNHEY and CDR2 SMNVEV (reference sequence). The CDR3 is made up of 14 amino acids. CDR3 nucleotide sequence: TGTGCCAGCGCCGACCTATCGGACGGCACTGAAGCTTTCTTT. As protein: CASADLSDGTEAFF.

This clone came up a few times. The CDR3 nucleotides are TGTGCCAGCAGCCCCCTTTTGGGGTCAGCTTTCTTT. Its protein is CASSPLLGSAFF. The chain joins TRBV7-2 to TRBJ1-1; no clear D gene. The CDR3 runs to 12 residues. The germline V gene encodes CDR1 SGHTA and CDR2 FQGNSA. Trimming shortened V by 5 bases and J by 10 bases, and 14 bases separated the two germline ends.